The rows below give T cell receptor beta chains drawn from one sample of a study of T cells in Graves' hyperthyroidism and ophthalmopathy. A single record per CDR3 protein comes from TCRdb applying MiXCR to the multiplex PCR reads. The sample lists around 500,000 distinct CDR3 sequences, about 16% occurring once. Input material: blood. These receptors were obtained from a woman in her 30s with Graves' ophthalmopathy. CDR3s include the opening cysteine and the closing phenylalanine or tryptophan. Each record gives: V gene, J gene, CDR3 protein.

>TRBV7-6|TRBJ2-7
CASSLGTSGRGSYEQYF
>TRBV20-1|TRBJ1-3
CSAEDPSSGNTIYF
>TRBV18|TRBJ1-5
CATRPSGNQPQHF
>TRBV6-5|TRBJ2-2
CASSYSSGRYTGELFF
>TRBV7-8|TRBJ1-4
CASSLKDRGALTRSEKLFF
>TRBV20-1|TRBJ2-3
CSAGGRADTQYF
>TRBV20-1|TRBJ2-7
CSARDLRQGHNYEQYF
>TRBV5-4|TRBJ2-5
CASSFEGDQETQYF
>TRBV6-1|TRBJ1-2
CASKSTVNYGYTF
>TRBV3-1|TRBJ2-7
CASSQEAGEQYF
>TRBV20-1|TRBJ2-1
CSAEGLREVSYNEQFF
>TRBV27|TRBJ2-7
CASSLRDEYEQYF
>TRBV28|TRBJ1-5
CASSIPGRNQPQHF
>TRBV29-1|TRBJ1-1
CSVESVTVNTEAFF
>TRBV5-1|TRBJ2-7
CASTGGRVDEQYF